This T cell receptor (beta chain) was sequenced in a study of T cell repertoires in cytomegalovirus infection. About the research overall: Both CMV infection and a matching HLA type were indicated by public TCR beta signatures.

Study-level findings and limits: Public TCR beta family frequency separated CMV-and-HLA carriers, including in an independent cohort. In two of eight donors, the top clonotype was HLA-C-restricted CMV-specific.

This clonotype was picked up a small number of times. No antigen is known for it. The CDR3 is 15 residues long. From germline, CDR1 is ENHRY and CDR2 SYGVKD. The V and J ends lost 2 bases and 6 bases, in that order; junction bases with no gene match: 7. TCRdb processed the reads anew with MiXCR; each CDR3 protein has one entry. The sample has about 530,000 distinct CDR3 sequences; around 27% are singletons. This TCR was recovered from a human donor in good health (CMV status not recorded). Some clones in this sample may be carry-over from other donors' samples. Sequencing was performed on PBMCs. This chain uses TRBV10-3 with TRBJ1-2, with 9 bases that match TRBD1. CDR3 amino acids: CAISEKGTGFDGYTF. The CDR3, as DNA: TGTGCCATCAGTGAGAAGGGGACAGGGTTCGATGGCTACACCTTC.